The clone carrying this T cell receptor (beta chain) was seen repeatedly, ten times or more. Its specificity is not known. The data originate from a study of T cell repertoires in cytomegalovirus infection. Study-wide context: It was the public TCR beta signatures that indicated both CMV infection and matching HLA type.

This CDR3 is 15 amino acids long. Deletions cut 4 bases from V and 2 bases from J, with 12 bases between. In TCRdb, the reads were re-called with MiXCR into one record per CDR3 protein. The table includes 650,000 to 850,000 distinct CDR3 sequences, 25% to 30% detected once. The receptor's source is a human donor in good health (CMV status not recorded). Some clones in this sample may be carry-over from other donors' samples. The chain joins TRBV12-3 or TRBV12-4 to TRBJ2-1, with D possibly TRBD1 on 5 matching bases. Sequences were derived from cultured CD8+ T cells from PBMCs, sampled from culture after CMV antigen stimulation. CDR3 loop: CASSSQGLPYNEQFF. The CDR3 region has the DNA TGTGCCAGCAGTTCCCAGGGATTACCCTACAATGAGCAGTTCTTC.